This TCR beta chain was documented in a study of T cells in Graves' hyperthyroidism and ophthalmopathy. Study results and caveats: Blood also contained most expanded thyroid clonotypes above 0.001.

Of note for this clonotype: Its antigen is unknown.

Amplification of TCR beta CDR3 regions used RNA as the template. First-round RT-PCR of the TCR CDR3 relied on the HTBI primer set. TCRdb called the multiplex PCR reads again in MiXCR, with one record for every CDR3 protein. The repertoire holds around 520,000 distinct CDR3 sequences, with around a quarter as singletons. The CDR3 is made up of 13 amino acids. The germline V gene has CDR1 MNHNS and CDR2 SASEGT. Deletions cut 8 bases from V and 0 bases from J, with 8 bases between. Every diagnosis used clinical symptoms, serum thyroxine and TRAb, thyroid ultrasound and orbital computed tomography. The clonotype comes from a woman aged 30 to 39 with Graves' ophthalmopathy. V is TRBV6-1 and J is TRBJ1-3; D is unresolved. Sequences were obtained from blood. The CDR3 coding sequence is TGTGCCAGCGGGTGGCTCTCTGGAAACACCATATATTTT. Translation gives CASGWLSGNTIYF.